Below are 27 T cell receptor beta chains sequenced from a single sample in a study of T-cell memory formation after mild COVID-19. One entry per CDR3 protein, called by TCRdb with MiXCR from the 5' RACE reads. The sample lists 340,000 or so distinct CDR3 sequences; 10% to 15% were seen once. The sequencing sample was made of PBMCs or a T cell subset sorted from them (not recorded which). The source is a man aged 18 to 30 who had mild COVID-19 (a few samples of this study predate the infection). Cell type and time point are not known.

DNA for the CDR3: TGTGCCAGCAGCGTAGAGGAAGGCTCTGGAAACACCATATATTTT. Translation: CASSVEEGSGNTIYF. This chain links TRBV9 with TRBJ1-3; the D is unclear. Trimming took off 0 bases at V and 0 bases at J, with 7 bases between the two ends. CDR1 and CDR2 (germline): SGDLS, YYNGEE. The CDR3 totals 15 residues.

The sample holds a few counts of this clonotype. The J gene is TRBJ1-4, the V gene TRBV6-5; weak D call: TRBD1 (5 bases). Germline assignment: CDR1 MNHEY and CDR2 SVGAGI. CDR3 size: 11 residues. The V end was cut by 10 bases, the J end by 4 bases, with 7 bases between. The CDR3 DNA sequence: TGTGCCACAGGGCTTAATGAAAAACTGTTTTTT. This translates into CATGLNEKLFF.

This clonotype was seen many times. The chain uses TRBV20-1 and TRBJ1-5; the D gene is possibly TRBD1 (5 bases). Germline-derived CDR1 and CDR2 are DFQATT and SNEGSKA (reference sequence). The CDR3 consists of 15 residues. The germline V and J ends were trimmed by 3 bases and 6 bases, with 18 bases remaining between them. The CDR3 region is CSASWGLGSFQPQHF. Here the CDR3 DNA reads TGCAGTGCTAGTTGGGGGTTGGGCTCATTTCAGCCCCAGCATTTT.

This clonotype was counted many times. The chain uses TRBV5-4 and TRBJ1-1; D is ambiguous. The CDR3 is made up of 11 amino acids. Germline CDR1 and CDR2: SGHNT and YYREEE (reference sequence). V dropped 6 bases and J dropped 5 bases, with 8 bases sitting between them. For the CDR3, the DNA is TGTGCCAGCACCCTAGGGACTGAAGCTTTCTTT. Translation gives CASTLGTEAFF.

V and J are TRBV5-1 and TRBJ2-1, with 7 nucleotides matching TRBD1. The germline V gene encodes CDR1 SGHRS and CDR2 YFSETQ. CDR3 length equals 17 residues. With V trimmed by 6 bases and J by 0 bases, 12 bases remained unmatched. CDR3 amino acids: CASTSTTGFGSYNEQFF. Written as DNA, the CDR3 is TGCGCCAGCACCTCGACGACAGGGTTCGGCTCCTACAATGAGCAGTTCTTC.

This clonotype was counted a few times. The chain's CDR3 is CASSPQGAIGVREKLFF. The CDR3 DNA reads as TGTGCCAGCAGCCCCCAGGGGGCTATTGGAGTTCGTGAAAAACTGTTTTTT. The J gene is TRBJ1-4, the V gene TRBV3-1, with 8 bases matching TRBD1. Looked up from germline, CDR1 is LGHDT and CDR2 is YNNKEL (reference sequence). V dropped 4 bases and J dropped 7; count of bases not matched to a gene: 14. The CDR3 contains 17 residues.

J is TRBJ2-3 and V is TRBV7-9, with D hard to call. Deletions cut 4 bases from V and 3 bases from J, with 8 bases between. This CDR3 has 13 amino acids. Germline V CDR1 and CDR2: SEHNR, FQNEAQ (reference sequence). The CDR3 coding sequence is TGTGCCAGCAGCTCAACAGAGACAGATACGCAGTATTTT. Translating it yields CASSSTETDTQYF.

The chain links TRBV4-2 to TRBJ1-1; a possible D gene is TRBD1 (5 bases). CDR3 length: 16 amino acids. The germline CDR1 and CDR2 sequences are LGHNA and YNFKEQ. V lost 1 base and J 8 bases, leaving 20 bases between the germline ends. CDR3 sequence reads: CASSQVVGLANLEAFF. CDR3 DNA: TGTGCCAGCAGCCAAGTTGTGGGGCTGGCGAACTTGGAAGCTTTCTTT.

The chain is built from TRBV23-1 and TRBJ2-7; tentatively, D is TRBD2 (5 bases). TRBV23-1 is given ORF status, its function remaining uncertain. Trimming removed 3 bases at V and 4 bases at J, with 16 bases between. The CDR3 covers 15 residues. The CDR3 protein is CASSHPRRSGYEQYV. The CDR3 region has the DNA TGCGCCAGCAGTCACCCACGTCGCTCGGGGTACGAGCAGTACGTC.

The chain has TRBV5-5 and TRBJ1-5, with D maybe TRBD1 (6 bases). The CDR3 runs 16 residues. CDR1 and CDR2 from the germline V gene are SGHKS and YYEKEE (reference sequence). V lost 2 bases and J 0 bases, leaving 12 bases between the germline ends. CDR3 DNA sequence: TGTGCCAGCAGCTTACAGGGTGGGGGTAGCAATCAGCCCCAGCATTTT. Translated: CASSLQGGGSNQPQHF. Full variable domain (outside the CDR3, taken from reference TRBV5-5 and TRBJ1-5): DAGVTQSPTHLIKTRGQQVTLRCSPISGHKSVSWYQQVLGQGPQFIFQYYEKEERGRGNFPDRFSARQFPNYSSELNVNALLLGDSALYLCASSLQGGGSNQPQHFGDGTRLSIL.

This clonotype was recorded many times. The V call is TRBV9, the J call TRBJ2-3; D tentatively fits TRBD1 or TRBD2 (5 bases each). The V gene's germline CDR1 is SGDLS and CDR2 YYNGEE. The length of the CDR3 is 14 residues. V lost 4 bases to trimming and J lost 6 bases, with 15 bases between them. In DNA form, the CDR3 reads TGTGCCAGCAGCTGGGGACCCCGAATCGATACGCAGTATTTT. Its protein is CASSWGPRIDTQYF.

This clonotype was found many times. V usage is TRBV5-1 and J usage is TRBJ2-7; 10 bases map to TRBD1. The CDR3 length is 14 residues. Looked up from germline, CDR1 is SGHRS and CDR2 is YFSETQ. Trimming took 0 bases from V and 5 from J; bases not matched to a gene: 2. CDR3 protein: CASSLGQGADEQYV. DNA for the CDR3: TGCGCCAGCAGCTTGGGACAGGGGGCAGACGAGCAGTACGTC.

The gene calls are TRBV11-2 and TRBJ2-7; 10 nucleotides align to TRBD1. Germline trimming cut 4 bases from V and 5 bases from J; bases unmatched to any gene: 8. CDR3 length: 15 residues. Germline lookup yields CDR1 SGHAT and CDR2 FQNNGV. The CDR3 nucleotides read TGTGCCAGCAGCTCCATGGACAGGGGGGTTGACGAGCAGTACTTC. This translates into CASSSMDRGVDEQYF. The variable domain in full, completed from reference TRBV11-2 and TRBJ2-7, reads EAGVAQSPRYKIIEKRQSVAFWCNPISGHATLYWYQQILGQGPKLLIQFQNNGVVDDSQLPKDRFSAERLKGVDSTLKIQPAKLEDSAVYLCASSSMDRGVDEQYFGPGTRLTVT.

The chain uses TRBV18 and TRBJ2-7; D perhaps matches TRBD1 (6 bases). The CDR3 sequence is 15 residues long. Germline V CDR1 and CDR2: KGHSH, LQKENI. V was pared by 6 bases and J by 6 bases, with 21 bases between. The CDR3 DNA reads TGTGCCAGCTCCTCTCAGGGGCCGCTAGGGTTCGAGCAGTACTTC. The encoded protein is CASSSQGPLGFEQYF.

V is TRBV12-3 or TRBV12-4 and J is TRBJ1-1; D possibly corresponds to TRBD1 (5 bases). Deletions cut 7 bases from V and 8 bases from J, with 14 bases between. The length of the CDR3 is 12 residues. CDR3 region: CASTLDTREAFF. The CDR3 bases are TGTGCCAGCACCCTGGACACACGGGAAGCTTTCTTT.

The J gene is TRBJ1-6, the V gene TRBV15; TRBD1 aligns across 8 bases. This CDR3 is built from 17 residues. J was trimmed by 7 bases and V by 2 bases; bases with no gene match: 10. Looked up from germline, CDR1 is LNHNV and CDR2 is YYDKDF (reference sequence). The CDR3, as DNA: TGTGCCACCAGCAGACCTCCGTCGGGACAGGCCAATTCACCCCTCCACTTT. Residues: CATSRPPSGQANSPLHF.

This sequence joins TRBV12-3 or TRBV12-4 and TRBJ1-1; TRBD1 is a possible D gene (6 bases). The CDR3 runs 14 residues. Trimming cost V 1 base and J 0 bases, with 6 bases left between them. CDR3 amino acids: CASSLGQVNTEAFF. CDR3 DNA: TGTGCCAGCAGTTTAGGACAGGTGAACACTGAAGCTTTCTTT.

J is TRBJ1-1 and V is TRBV27, with 8 bases lining up with TRBD1. V was clipped by 2 bases and J by 1 base; unmatched bases: 9. Germline CDR1 and CDR2: MNHEY and SMNVEV (reference sequence). This CDR3 contains 17 residues. The CDR3 nucleotides read TGTGCCAGCAGTTTAGGGGCAGGGGGCGTTGAGAACACTGAAGCTTTCTTT. Its protein is CASSLGAGGVENTEAFF.

This clonotype has at least ten counts. V gene TRBV4-3 combines with J gene TRBJ2-5; 7 bases line up with TRBD2. The germline gives CDR1 LGHNA, CDR2 YSLEER. Unmatched junction bases numbered 12, after V lost 3 bases and J lost 5 bases. This CDR3 region has 16 residues. The CDR3 sequence is CASSQGSSGLPETQYF. DNA for the CDR3: TGCGCCAGCAGCCAGGGGAGTAGCGGGCTCCCGGAGACCCAGTACTTC.

This clonotype was seen a few times. The CDR3 bases are TGTGCCAGCAGCAGGGAAAACACCATATATTTT. Its protein product is CASSRENTIYF. This chain links TRBV7-9 with TRBJ1-3; D uncertain. V lost 5 bases to trimming and J lost 6 bases, with 5 bases between them. Per the germline V gene, CDR1 is SEHNR and CDR2 is FQNEAQ (reference sequence). The CDR3 runs to 11 residues.

CDR3: CASSLTLGGGNEQFF. The CDR3 DNA is TGCGCCAGCAGCCTAACCTTAGGGGGGGGTAATGAGCAGTTCTTC. The V gene is TRBV4-1, the J gene TRBJ2-1; D is perhaps TRBD2 (7 bases). This CDR3 spans 15 amino acids. Per the germline V gene, CDR1 is MGHRA and CDR2 is YSYEKL. The V end was cut by 4 bases, the J end by 7 bases, with 17 bases between.

A few counts support this clonotype. CDR3 amino acids: CASSRQGAAFYGYTF. DNA of the CDR3: TGTGCCAGCAGCCGACAGGGGGCCGCTTTCTATGGCTACACCTTC. This chain joins TRBV14 and TRBJ1-2; TRBD1 agrees at 10 bases. V shed 4 bases and J 4 bases; nucleotides not matched to a gene: 6. This CDR3 comprises 15 residues. CDR1 is SGHDN, CDR2 FVKESK, per germline. Supplemented by reference TRBV14 and TRBJ1-2, the full variable domain reads EAGVTQFPSHSVIEKGQTVTLRCDPISGHDNLYWYRRVMGKEIKFLLHFVKESKQDESGMPNNRFLAERTGGTYSTLKVQPAELEDSGVYFCASSRQGAAFYGYTFGSGTRLTVV.

J is TRBJ1-5 and V is TRBV29-1; possibly TRBD1 for D (6 bases). The CDR3 has 13 amino acids. Germline loops: CDR1 SQVTM, CDR2 ANQGSEA. V gave up 4 bases and J gave up 6 bases, with 13 bases separating them. This CDR3 reads CSVGGAGIQPQHF. The CDR3 nucleotides are TGCAGCGTTGGGGGGGCAGGGATTCAGCCCCAGCATTTT.

This clonotype was observed a few times. The V and J genes are TRBV12-3 or TRBV12-4 and TRBJ2-1; weak D call: TRBD1 (6 bases). The CDR3 is 13 residues long. V was trimmed by 7 bases and J by 4 bases, leaving 11 bases between them. CDR3: CASKDSLYNEQFF. The CDR3 DNA reads as TGTGCCAGCAAGGACAGCTTATACAATGAGCAGTTCTTC.

V and J are TRBV5-5 and TRBJ2-1; maybe TRBD2 (6 bases). The V gene's germline CDR1 is SGHKS and CDR2 YYEKEE (reference sequence). The CDR3 contains 13 residues. V was clipped by 3 bases and J by 9 bases, with 13 bases between them. Here the CDR3 DNA reads TGTGCCAGCAGCTCAGTGGGGGACTTTGAGCAGTTCTTC. Its translation is CASSSVGDFEQFF.

CDR3 bases: TGTGCCAGCTCACCGATTTTGGGGTCGAACACCGGGGAGCTGTTTTTT. This codes for CASSPILGSNTGELFF. The rearrangement links TRBV18 to TRBJ2-2; D is unclear. CDR3 length equals 16 residues. Germline assignment: CDR1 KGHSH and CDR2 LQKENI. Deletions cut 3 bases from V and 0 bases from J, with 11 bases between.

The rearrangement uses TRBV12-3 or TRBV12-4 and TRBJ1-5, with no clear D. The CDR3 extends over 12 amino acids. V lost 7 bases and J 5 bases, leaving 9 bases between the germline ends. CDR3 DNA sequence: TGTGCCAGCACTCATAACGATCAGCCCCAGCATTTT. It yields the protein CASTHNDQPQHF.